The sequence of this T cell receptor beta chain was determined in a study of blood T cell repertoires in COVID-19. Overall study context: Whether acute or convalescent, the COVID-19 samples came from the United States, Italy and Spain. T cells, B-cell-depleted T cells, or PBMCs supplied cDNA or gDNA.

Sequencing was performed with immunoSEQ multiplex PCR; in TCRdb, only in-frame clones are kept and a portion is missing. The sample includes just over 300,000 clones, 70% to 90% of them seen just once. Germline CDR1 reads SGHTA; CDR2 reads FQGTGA. The CDR3 contains 15 residues. V trimming: 5 bases; J trimming: 2 bases; junction bases outside the gene matches: 1. In Cohort 3, a recovered donor had either two negative PCRs, clearance, or symptom resolution. The receptor comes from a man aged 25-40 years who had recovered from COVID-19. The sequenced sample was PBMCs or T cells enriched from blood (not recorded which). The chain recombines TRBV7-3 with TRBJ2-2; TRBD1 matches 11 bases. The CDR3, as DNA: TGTGCCAGCAGCAGGACAGGGGGCAACACCGGGGAGCTGTTTTTT. This encodes CASSRTGGNTGELFF.